Each of the 27 T cell receptor beta chains below was sequenced from the same sample in a study of response to subunit inactivated influenza vaccine. Each CDR3 protein gets one entry after TCRdb re-called the RT-PCR reads with MiXCR. The sample lists 560,000 or so distinct CDR3 sequences, 6.5% to 8% occurring once. Material: PBMCs from blood, obtained roughly 24 months after vaccination. The origin of the receptors is a man aged 50-75 years who received an inactivated influenza vaccine.

This clonotype was picked up many times. The V call is TRBV6-1, the J call TRBJ2-1; D perhaps matches TRBD2 (5 bases). V lost 8 bases and J 10 bases, leaving 12 bases between the germline ends. From germline, CDR1 is MNHNS and CDR2 SASEGT. CDR3 length equals 11 residues. In DNA, the CDR3 is TGTGCCAGCTCTTCGGGGTGGGAGCAGTTCTTC. It is translated as CASSSGWEQFF.

This clonotype was found a few times. V gene TRBV9 combines with J gene TRBJ2-1, with 8 bases lining up with TRBD2. The CDR3 is 15 amino acids. Trimming removed 7 bases from V and 0 bases from J; junction bases left unmatched: 6. The V gene's germline CDR1 is SGDLS and CDR2 YYNGEE. CDR3: CASAGGGSSYNEQFF. The CDR3 region has the DNA TGTGCCAGCGCGGGAGGAGGGAGCTCCTACAATGAGCAGTTCTTC.

This clonotype turned up a few times. The chain has TRBV20-1 and TRBJ1-2; D perhaps matches TRBD1 (6 bases). This CDR3 comprises 14 residues. Germline assignment: CDR1 DFQATT and CDR2 SNEGSKA (reference sequence). The ends were cut back, 7 bases at V and 6 bases at J, with 21 bases in the middle. In DNA form, the CDR3 reads TGCAGTGGCAGGGGACCCACTACGGGGGATGGCTACACCTTC. Protein sequence: CSGRGPTTGDGYTF.

The CDR3: CSPFVTDTDTQYF. As DNA, the CDR3 is TGCAGTCCCTTCGTGACAGACACAGATACGCAGTATTTT. The chain links TRBV20-1 to TRBJ2-3; possible D gene TRBD1, 5 bases. Germline CDR1 and CDR2: DFQATT and SNEGSKA (reference sequence). V lost 8 bases and J lost 2, with 14 bases in between. The CDR3 is 13 residues long.

Only a few counts were recorded for this clonotype. J is TRBJ2-6 and V is TRBV7-2; D is unresolved. The germline V and J ends were trimmed by 5 bases and 8 bases, with 10 bases remaining between them. Germline-derived CDR1 and CDR2 are SGHTA and FQGNSA. This CDR3 has 13 residues. This chain's CDR3 is CASSRNEPNVLTF. CDR3 coding DNA: TGTGCCAGCAGCAGGAACGAGCCCAACGTCCTGACTTTC.

This chain joins TRBV29-1 and TRBJ2-2; 7 nucleotides agree with TRBD1. Unmatched junction bases numbered 7, after V lost 8 bases and J lost 7 bases. The CDR3 contains 12 residues. Looked up from germline, CDR1 is SQVTM and CDR2 is ANQGSEA. The CDR3 here is CSSRQGGGELFF. Here the CDR3 DNA reads TGCAGCTCGCGACAGGGTGGCGGGGAGCTGTTTTTT.

This clonotype was counted at least ten times. The rearrangement uses TRBV6-1 and TRBJ1-1, with D perhaps matching TRBD1 (5 bases). In germline, CDR1 is MNHNS, CDR2 SASEGT. This CDR3 region has 13 residues. Trimming took off 6 bases at V and 0 bases at J, with 8 bases between the two ends. In DNA form, the CDR3 reads TGTGCCAGCAGCCGGGACCTGAACACTGAAGCTTTCTTT. Encoded protein: CASSRDLNTEAFF.

The chain links TRBV7-9 to TRBJ1-5; 8 bases match TRBD1. Germline trimming cut 5 bases from V and 3 bases from J; bases unmatched to any gene: 6. The germline CDR1 and CDR2 sequences are SEHNR and FQNEAQ (reference sequence). The CDR3 runs to 15 residues. The CDR3 bases are TGTGCCAGCAGCCGAGGACAGGGACACAATCAGCCCCAGCATTTT. This translates into CASSRGQGHNQPQHF.

There are a few counts of this clonotype. The rearrangement joins TRBV4-1 to TRBJ2-1; D is perhaps TRBD2 (5 bases). Trimming cost V 0 bases and J 7 bases, with 19 bases left between them. CDR1 MGHRA and CDR2 YSYEKL come from the germline V gene. There are 17 residues in the CDR3. CDR3 coding DNA: TGCGCCAGCAGCCAAGATCGTGGAGGAAATGTAGGTAATGAGCAGTTCTTC. As protein: CASSQDRGGNVGNEQFF.

The CDR3 DNA follows: TGCAGTGCTAGAGACGGCTTTGACTCCTACGAGCAGTACTTC. Its protein product is CSARDGFDSYEQYF. The chain recombines TRBV20-1 with TRBJ2-7; D not certain. With 0 bases removed from V and 0 bases from J, the gap between germline ends came to 9 bases. Per the germline V gene, CDR1 is DFQATT and CDR2 is SNEGSKA (reference sequence). The CDR3 spans 14 residues.

The chain is built from TRBV4-2 and TRBJ2-7, with TRBD2 matching 8 bases. Trimming cost V 1 base and J 1 base; bases outside gene matches: 9. Germline-derived CDR1 and CDR2 are LGHNA and YNFKEQ. The CDR3 is 17 amino acids. The CDR3 bases are TGTGCCAGCAGCCAAGGCCGGGGGGGCTGGAGTTCCTACGAGCAGTACTTC. This codes for CASSQGRGGWSSYEQYF.

This clonotype was picked up a small number of times. The genes are TRBV19 and TRBJ2-7; D unclear. The CDR3 length is 14 residues. The germline V gene encodes CDR1 LNHDA and CDR2 SQIVND (reference sequence). Trimming took 3 bases from V and 9 from J, leaving 18 bases between them. The CDR3 protein is CASSIGSRSLAQYF. The DNA of the CDR3 is TGTGCCAGTAGTATCGGAAGCCGGTCCTTGGCGCAGTACTTC.

The CDR3 reads CSAPSTGSTQYF. As DNA, the CDR3 is TGCAGTGCCCCCTCGACAGGGTCGACGCAGTATTTT. This rearrangement joins TRBV20-1 to TRBJ2-3; 7 bases line up with TRBD1. Germline loops: CDR1 DFQATT, CDR2 SNEGSKA (reference sequence). This CDR3 spans 12 amino acids. V shed 6 bases and J 9 bases; nucleotides not matched to a gene: 9.

This clonotype was picked up a small number of times. The chain employs TRBV3-1 and TRBJ2-5; tentatively, D is TRBD2 (6 bases). The CDR3 length is 17 residues. V was cut by 4 bases and J by 3 bases, with 21 bases left in between. Germline V CDR1 and CDR2: LGHDT, YNNKEL (reference sequence). In nucleotides, the CDR3 is TGTGCCAGCAGCCTTAAATCCGCGGGGCAGTTCAAAGAGACCCAGTACTTC. Amino acid sequence: CASSLKSAGQFKETQYF.

This clonotype was detected only a few times. The chain is built from TRBV27 and TRBJ1-2, with 7 bases fitting TRBD1. CDR3 length equals 13 residues. Germline V gene data show CDR1 as MNHEY and CDR2 as SMNVEV (reference sequence). The trim removed 6 bases at V and 4 bases at J, leaving 5 bases unmatched. DNA of the CDR3: TGTGCCAGCAGCCCGACAGGGAGCTATGGCTACACCTTC. Its protein is CASSPTGSYGYTF.

This chain links TRBV10-1 with TRBJ2-7; D is unclear. The CDR3 covers 15 residues. V lost 6 bases and J lost 1, with 16 bases in between. Germline V gives CDR1 WNHNN, CDR2 SYGVQD (reference sequence). CDR3 protein: CASSPGLLVSYEQYF. The CDR3 region has the DNA TGCGCCAGCAGCCCCGGCCTCTTGGTGTCCTACGAGCAGTACTTC.

In this sample, this clonotype turned up a few times. The V call is TRBV12-3 or TRBV12-4, the J call TRBJ1-1; D is unclear. V was pared by 4 bases and J by 5 bases, with 8 bases between. This CDR3 is 12 amino acids long. The CDR3 DNA follows: TGTGCCAGCAGTTATTCGTTTACTGAAGCTTTCTTT. Protein: CASSYSFTEAFF.

This clonotype has more than one count but fewer than ten. The CDR3 protein is CASSILKGDEQFF. CDR3 in DNA: TGTGCCAGTAGTATCCTCAAGGGGGATGAGCAGTTCTTC. The chain links TRBV19 to TRBJ2-1; possibly TRBD1 for D (6 bases). Per the germline V gene, CDR1 is LNHDA and CDR2 is SQIVND (reference sequence). CDR3 length: 13 amino acids. V was clipped by 3 bases and J by 8 bases, with 11 bases between them.

The sample holds a few counts of this clonotype. V is TRBV6-6 and J is TRBJ2-7, with 7 bases identical to TRBD1. Per germline, CDR1 MNHNY and CDR2 SVGAGI (reference sequence). This CDR3 contains 13 residues. After removal of 2 bases from V and 5 bases from J, the junction contained 3 bases not matched to a gene. The CDR3 sequence is CASSYSRGNEQYF. The CDR3 DNA reads TGTGCCAGCAGTTACAGCAGGGGGAACGAGCAGTACTTC.

CDR3 in amino acids: CASSAPRMSGDNYEQYF. CDR3 coding DNA: TGTGCCAGCAGCGCTCCTCGAATGAGCGGTGACAATTACGAGCAGTACTTC. V is TRBV7-2 and J is TRBJ2-7, with D maybe TRBD2 (5 bases). From germline, CDR1 is SGHTA and CDR2 FQGNSA. This CDR3 is built from 17 residues. V gave up 5 bases and J gave up 4 bases, with 24 bases separating them.

The table lists this clonotype with many counts. The chain uses TRBV4-3 and TRBJ1-1, with D tentatively TRBD1 (6 bases). The germline V and J ends were trimmed by 4 bases and 0 bases, with 15 bases remaining between them. Germline V lookup: CDR1 LGHNA, CDR2 YSLEER. This CDR3 is built from 16 residues. CDR3 bases: TGCGCCAGCAGCCCGGAAGAGGGACAACTGAACACTGAAGCTTTCTTT. This encodes CASSPEEGQLNTEAFF.

The chain employs TRBV11-2 and TRBJ2-4; no reliable D call. Germline V gene lookup returns CDR1 SGHAT and CDR2 FQNNGV. CDR3 length equals 14 residues. V was clipped by 3 bases and J by 8 bases, with 14 bases between them. The CDR3 sequence: CASSLDNPRDIQYF. In DNA form, the CDR3 reads TGTGCCAGCAGCTTGGATAACCCTAGGGACATTCAGTACTTC.

This clonotype was picked up many times. V is TRBV4-1 and J is TRBJ1-2; D is uncertain. The CDR3 extends over 15 amino acids. V lost 6 bases to trimming and J lost 2 bases, with 16 bases between them. Germline V gives CDR1 MGHRA, CDR2 YSYEKL. The CDR3 sequence is CASSPRFDINYGYTF. In DNA form, the CDR3 reads TGCGCCAGCAGTCCGAGGTTCGACATAAACTATGGCTACACCTTC.

The V gene is TRBV12-3 or TRBV12-4, the J gene TRBJ2-7; either TRBD1 or TRBD2 may supply D (5 bases each). V was trimmed by 5 bases and J by 7 bases, leaving 18 bases between them. This CDR3 has 14 residues. The CDR3 sequence: CASSLEGESGEQYF. The CDR3 DNA reads as TGTGCCAGCAGTCTCGAAGGGGAGTCGGGGGAGCAGTACTTC.

This clonotype was seen only a few times. V usage is TRBV7-2 and J usage is TRBJ2-5; a weak D match, TRBD1 (6 bases). Germline-derived CDR1 and CDR2 are SGHTA and FQGNSA. The CDR3 contains 14 residues. Trimming left V 2 bases short and J 3 bases short, with 10 bases between. CDR3 DNA: TGTGCCAGCAGCTTATTCCGGACAGAAGAGACCCAGTACTTC. It yields the protein CASSLFRTEETQYF.

This clonotype has a count of ten or more. The rearrangement links TRBV20-1 to TRBJ1-1; unclear D gene. The germline CDR1 and CDR2 sequences are DFQATT and SNEGSKA (reference sequence). V shed 0 bases and J shed 7 bases, with 9 bases lying between them. CDR3 length equals 12 residues. CDR3 in amino acids: CSARDWGGEAFF. Written as DNA, the CDR3 is TGCAGTGCTAGAGATTGGGGAGGTGAAGCTTTCTTT.

The rearrangement uses TRBV6-2 or TRBV6-3 and TRBJ1-5; D perhaps matches TRBD1 (6 bases). CDR1 and CDR2 from the germline V gene are MNHEY and SVGEGT. This CDR3 comprises 15 residues. The ends were cut back, 2 bases at V and 1 base at J, with 9 bases in the middle. The CDR3 DNA reads TGTGCCAGCAGTTACGCGGGGGCCAGCAATCAGCCCCAGCATTTT. This translates into CASSYAGASNQPQHF.